This entry lists 12 T cell receptor beta chains sequenced from one sample in a study of blood T cell repertoires in COVID-19. This table comes from immunoSEQ multiplex PCR, and its TCRdb copy is limited to in-frame clones, with some not included. The sample includes roughly 250,000 clones, about 90% of them seen just once. Sequences were obtained from PBMCs or T cells enriched from blood (not recorded which). These receptors were obtained from a woman in her thirties with acute COVID-19.

This clone was detected once. V and J are TRBV3-1 (or the pseudogene TRBV3-2) and TRBJ1-3, with unresolved D. The V gene lost 1 base and the J gene lost 2 bases, with 9 bases spanning the gap. Germline CDR1 LGHDT, CDR2 YNNKEL (reference sequence). There are 15 residues in the CDR3. The chain's CDR3 is CASSQVSGAGNTIYF. The CDR3 coding sequence is TGTGCCAGCAGCCAAGTTTCCGGTGCTGGAAACACCATATATTTT.

This chain links TRBV2 with TRBJ1-1; D is unclear. Germline values: CDR1 SNHLY, CDR2 FYNNEI. V was trimmed by 4 bases and J by 7 bases, leaving 7 bases between them. The CDR3 runs 11 residues. CDR3 coding DNA: TGTGCCAGCAGTGTCGGTGGTGAAGCTTTCTTT. Its protein is CASSVGGEAFF.

This clone was observed once. This chain joins TRBV5-1 and TRBJ1-2; D not certain. The CDR3 loop spans 14 amino acids. V was clipped by 4 bases and J by 8 bases, with 18 bases between them. The germline gives CDR1 SGHRS, CDR2 YFSETQ. CDR3 sequence reads: CASSPRSGSGGYTF. CDR3 bases: TGCGCCAGCAGCCCCAGAAGCGGGTCGGGCGGCTACACCTTC.

The chain links TRBV19 to TRBJ1-3; the D gene is possibly TRBD1 (5 bases). CDR1 and CDR2 from the germline V gene are LNHDA and SQIVND (reference sequence). V lost 3 bases, J lost 3 bases, and 9 bases lay in between. The CDR3 is made up of 14 amino acids. CDR3 in amino acids: CASSMQGFGNTIYF. CDR3 bases: TGTGCCAGTAGTATGCAGGGCTTTGGAAACACCATATATTTT.

The chain carries TRBV11-2 and TRBJ1-4; the D is unclear. Germline CDR1 is SGHAT and CDR2 is FQNNGV. The CDR3 covers 15 residues. With 5 bases removed from V and 3 bases from J, the gap between germline ends came to 13 bases. The CDR3, as DNA: TGTGCCAGCAGCGAGAGGTCGTCGGCTAATGAAAAACTGTTTTTT. This translates into CASSERSSANEKLFF.

The rearrangement joins TRBV29-1 to TRBJ2-1; 13 positions match TRBD2. Germline V lookup: CDR1 SQVTM, CDR2 ANQGSEA. Trimming removed 3 bases from V and 8 bases from J; junction bases left unmatched: 4. The CDR3 is 14 residues long. The CDR3 DNA reads as TGCAGCGTTGACGGACTAGCGGGAGACTATGAGCAGTTCTTC. Translated: CSVDGLAGDYEQFF.

V is TRBV10-3 and J is TRBJ2-1; weak D call: TRBD1 (6 bases). Looked up from germline, CDR1 is ENHRY and CDR2 is SYGVKD. The CDR3 extends over 15 amino acids. Trimming took 0 bases from V and 5 from J, leaving 11 bases between them. CDR3 in amino acids: CAISESGAGHNEQFF. As DNA, the CDR3 is TGTGCCATCAGTGAGTCGGGGGCAGGGCACAATGAGCAGTTCTTC.

This chain uses TRBV5-1 with TRBJ2-5; D may be TRBD1 (5 bases). Trimming took off 1 base at V and 4 bases at J, with 8 bases between the two ends. Germline V CDR1 and CDR2: SGHRS, YFSETQ. This CDR3 has 13 amino acids. The CDR3 bases are TGCGCCAGCAGCTTGCAGGGAAGAGAGACCCAGTACTTC. Protein: CASSLQGRETQYF. Together with reference TRBV5-1 and TRBJ2-5, the CDR3 gives the full variable domain: KAGVTQTPRYLIKTRGQQVTLSCSPISGHRSVSWYQQTPGQGLQFLFEYFSETQRNKGNFPGRFSGRQFSNSRSEMNVSTLELGDSALYLCASSLQGRETQYFGPGTRLLVL.

The chain has TRBV6-5 and TRBJ2-1; TRBD2 agrees at 8 bases. V lost 6 bases, J lost 7 bases, and 8 bases stayed unmatched. Germline CDR1 is MNHEY and CDR2 is SVGAGI. The CDR3 has 14 residues. For the CDR3, the DNA is TGTGCCAGCAGGGTGAGCGGGAGCGGGAATGAGCAGTTCTTC. Protein sequence: CASRVSGSGNEQFF.

The V call is TRBV11-1, the J call TRBJ1-2; D is unresolved. Looked up from germline, CDR1 is SGHAT and CDR2 is FQDESV (reference sequence). The CDR3 totals 14 residues. V lost 5 bases and J 7 bases, leaving 17 bases between the germline ends. As DNA, the CDR3 is TGTGCCAGCAGCACCGGACTTAAGTTAGGTGGCTACACCTTC. Protein product: CASSTGLKLGGYTF. Full variable domain (remainder filled in from reference TRBV11-1 and TRBJ1-2): EAEVAQSPRYKITEKSQAVAFWCDPISGHATLYWYRQILGQGPELLVQFQDESVVDDSQLPKDRFSAERLKGVDSTLKIQPAELGDSAMYLCASSTGLKLGGYTFGSGTRLTVV.

This chain connects TRBV18 to TRBJ1-5; TRBD1 might be the D (5 bases). The CDR3 sequence is 15 residues long. V was trimmed by 4 bases and J by 7 bases, leaving 17 bases between them. Looked up from germline, CDR1 is KGHSH and CDR2 is LQKENI. CDR3 loop: CASSQNTDTGQPQHF. As DNA, the CDR3 is TGTGCCAGCTCACAAAATACCGACACAGGCCAGCCCCAGCATTTT.

The chain has TRBV5-4 and TRBJ2-2; TRBD2 matches at 12 bases. The germline gives CDR1 SGHNT, CDR2 YYREEE (reference sequence). The CDR3 totals 16 residues. J lost 1 base, V lost 4 bases, and 2 bases had no gene match. The CDR3 sequence: CASSPTSGGNTGELFF. DNA for the CDR3: TGTGCCAGCAGCCCGACTAGCGGGGGGAACACCGGGGAGCTGTTTTTT.